This T cell receptor beta chain was observed in a study of blood T cell repertoires in COVID-19. At the level of the study: Nucleic acid was either cDNA or gDNA, and it came from T cells, B-cell-depleted T cells, or PBMCs.

Authors' methods: Estimation of nucleated cell counts relied on the amplification of reference gene primers. The data were produced by immunoSEQ multiplex PCR, yet TCRdb's version contains in-frame clones alone and is incomplete. V and J calls and clone size are as listed in that table; D and trimming were resolved from the DNA. The sample yields 150,000 to 200,000 clones, roughly four fifths seen once. A Seattle source enrolled patients during active infection and followed them longitudinally. Sequenced material: peripheral blood. This sequence was found in a woman between 70 and 85 years old with COVID-19, enrolled during active disease.

This CDR3 reads CAWISTANTEAFF. The CDR3 coding sequence is TGTGCCTGGATTTCTACAGCAAACACTGAAGCTTTCTTT. The genes are TRBV30 and TRBJ1-1, with D uncertain. Germline lookup yields CDR1 GTSNPN and CDR2 SVGIG (reference sequence). This CDR3 contains 13 residues. Between the trimmed V and J ends, which lost 4 bases and 2 bases, there was a span of 11 bases.